This entry lists 27 T cell receptor beta chains sequenced from one sample in a study of T-cell memory formation after mild COVID-19 (dated by TCRdb to the early 2020s). Library preparation used 5' RACE. TCRdb names Illumina NovaSeq 6000 as the instrument used. TCRdb reprocessed the public reads (quality trimming at Q25 with fastp, clone calling with MiXCR) and kept in-frame beta chains. Each CDR3 protein appears once, grouped with its most common genes and DNA. Present in this sample are 550,000 to 700,000 distinct CDR3 sequences, roughly a sixth of which were seen just once. The leading ten clones occupy less than 10% of the sample. The sample was PBMCs or a T cell subset sorted from them (not recorded which). The source is an adult woman who had mild COVID-19 (a few samples of this study predate the infection). The sample titles of this study are shuffled in the database, so cell type and time point are left out; the donor was told from shared clones.

This rearrangement joins TRBV29-1 to TRBJ2-2; D remains unclear. Germline V CDR1 and CDR2: SQVTM, ANQGSEA. This CDR3 has 17 amino acids. V was trimmed by 5 bases and J by 0 bases, leaving 19 bases between them. The CDR3 loop is CSVWSDSEFANTGELFF. DNA for the CDR3: TGCAGCGTTTGGTCCGATTCGGAGTTCGCGAACACCGGGGAGCTGTTTTTT.

The rearrangement joins TRBV12-3 or TRBV12-4 to TRBJ1-2; 8 bases line up with TRBD1. V gave up 4 bases and J gave up 4 bases; unmatched junction bases: 8. The CDR3 covers 15 residues. CDR3 nucleotide sequence: TGTGCCAGCAGTTCAGGACAGGGTTTGTCCTATGGCTACACCTTC. It yields the protein CASSSGQGLSYGYTF.

This clonotype was picked up a small number of times. The genes are TRBV5-1 and TRBJ2-7; 15 nucleotides line up with TRBD2. CDR3 length equals 21 residues. Germline CDR1 SGHRS, CDR2 YFSETQ. With 2 bases clipped from V and 0 bases from J, the junction kept 15 bases outside the gene matches. The CDR3 loop is CASSFFSAPGLAGGLSYEQYF. The CDR3 DNA follows: TGCGCCAGCAGCTTTTTTAGCGCTCCGGGACTAGCGGGGGGACTCTCCTACGAGCAGTACTTC.

This clonotype came up a few times. The J gene is TRBJ2-2, the V gene TRBV30; D gene uncertain. CDR1 and CDR2 (germline): GTSNPN, SVGIG (reference sequence). The CDR3 runs 11 residues. V lost 0 bases, J lost 7 bases, and 3 bases lay in between. CDR3 amino acids: CAWSVFGELFF. CDR3 DNA sequence: TGTGCCTGGAGTGTGTTCGGGGAGCTGTTTTTT.

The J gene is TRBJ2-1, the V gene TRBV11-2, with TRBD2 matching over 12 bases. Germline V gene lookup returns CDR1 SGHAT and CDR2 FQNNGV. The CDR3 is 16 residues long. V lost 4 bases to trimming and J lost 0 bases; unmatched junction nucleotides: 1. The CDR3 sequence: CASSWTSGTSYNEQFF. The CDR3 nucleotides are TGTGCCAGCAGCTGGACTAGCGGGACCTCCTACAATGAGCAGTTCTTC.

This clonotype has a handful of counts. This chain joins TRBV4-1 and TRBJ1-2; 7 positions match TRBD1. CDR3 length: 15 residues. The V gene end was trimmed by 3 bases and the J gene end by 4 bases; junction bases not matched to a gene: 8. Germline CDR1 is MGHRA and CDR2 is YSYEKL. CDR3 nucleotide sequence: TGCGCCAGCAGCCAGCCCCAACAGGGGAGCTATGGCTACACCTTC. It encodes CASSQPQQGSYGYTF.

The J gene is TRBJ1-5, the V gene TRBV7-8; 7 bases fit TRBD1. The ends lost 2 bases at V and 5 bases at J; junction bases unmatched: 6. Germline V gives CDR1 SGHVS, CDR2 FQNEAQ. The CDR3 loop spans 15 amino acids. As DNA, the CDR3 is TGTGCCAGCAGCTTATCGCGGACAGGTGATCAGCCCCAGCATTTT. Its protein product is CASSLSRTGDQPQHF.

This rearrangement joins TRBV7-9 to TRBJ2-5; TRBD2 might be the D (6 bases). Germline V lookup: CDR1 SEHNR, CDR2 FQNEAQ (reference sequence). This CDR3 is built from 16 residues. V shed 5 bases and J shed 2 bases, with 18 bases lying between them. The DNA of the CDR3 is TGTGCCAGCAGCCGGCCCTACCGGAGGGATCAAGAGACCCAGTACTTC. Translation: CASSRPYRRDQETQYF. The full variable domain, its missing parts supplied by reference TRBV7-9 and TRBJ2-5, is DTGVSQNPRHKITKRGQNVTFRCDPISEHNRLYWYRQTLGQGPEFLTYFQNEAQLEKSRLLSDRFSAERPKGSFSTLEIQRTEQGDSAMYLCASSRPYRRDQETQYFGPGTRLLVL.

This rearrangement joins TRBV2 to TRBJ2-3; 7 positions agree with TRBD1. Trimming at V came to 6 bases and at J to 3 bases, leaving 3 bases not matched to a gene. Germline V gene sequence: CDR1 SNHLY, CDR2 FYNNEI. CDR3 size: 13 residues. In DNA form, the CDR3 reads TGTGCCAGCAGGGCACAGGGGACAGATACGCAGTATTTT. It yields the protein CASRAQGTDTQYF.

The chain carries TRBV20-1 and TRBJ1-2, with a tentative D call TRBD1 (6 bases). CDR3 length: 13 amino acids. The V end was cut by 5 bases, the J end by 3 bases, with 13 bases between. The V gene's germline CDR1 is DFQATT and CDR2 SNEGSKA (reference sequence). CDR3: CSAASGADYGYTF. CDR3 in DNA: TGCAGTGCTGCGTCGGGGGCGGACTATGGCTACACCTTC.

This rearrangement joins TRBV6-6 to TRBJ1-5, with D perhaps matching TRBD1 (5 bases). V lost 4 bases to trimming and J lost 5 bases, with 15 bases between them. The CDR3 covers 15 residues. CDR1 MNHNY and CDR2 SVGAGI come from the germline V gene (reference sequence). CDR3 region: CASSSGTWGHQPQHF. Written as DNA, the CDR3 is TGTGCCAGCAGTTCAGGGACCTGGGGTCATCAGCCCCAGCATTTT.

This clonotype was detected a few times. J is TRBJ1-3 and V is TRBV7-9; D remains unclear. The CDR3 extends over 17 amino acids. Trimming stripped 2 bases from V and 0 bases from J, with 14 bases between. Looked up from germline, CDR1 is SEHNR and CDR2 is FQNEAQ (reference sequence). DNA for the CDR3: TGTGCCAGCAGCTTAAATCCAGCCGGGATCTCTGGAAACACCATATATTTT. Protein product: CASSLNPAGISGNTIYF.

The chain uses TRBV20-1 and TRBJ1-1; D gene ambiguous. The germline V gene encodes CDR1 DFQATT and CDR2 SNEGSKA (reference sequence). V was cut by 4 bases and J by 4 bases, with 16 bases left in between. This CDR3 region has 14 residues. The CDR3 sequence: CSATIVRESTEAFF. CDR3 sequence (DNA): TGCAGTGCTACGATTGTAAGGGAGAGCACTGAAGCTTTCTTT.

This clonotype has more than one count but fewer than ten. J is TRBJ2-7 and V is TRBV12-3 or TRBV12-4; perhaps TRBD2 as D (6 bases). V was shortened by 5 bases and J by 6 bases, with 20 bases between the two germline ends. There are 15 residues in the CDR3. DNA for the CDR3: TGTGCCAGCAGTCCCCGAGCCCTCGTCGGGGGCGAGCAGTACTTC. Its translation: CASSPRALVGGEQYF.

The chain is built from TRBV7-2 and TRBJ1-1; 7 bases agree with TRBD1. The germline gives CDR1 SGHTA, CDR2 FQGNSA. CDR3 length: 15 amino acids. The V and J ends lost 5 bases and 0 bases, in that order; junction bases with no gene match: 6. Written as DNA, the CDR3 is TGTGCCAGCAGCCCCCGCGGGACAGTGAACACTGAAGCTTTCTTT. Translation: CASSPRGTVNTEAFF.

V usage is TRBV7-9 and J usage is TRBJ2-5; D is unresolved. The CDR3 contains 15 residues. V lost 5 bases and J lost 4, with 17 bases in between. Looked up from germline, CDR1 is SEHNR and CDR2 is FQNEAQ (reference sequence). Here the CDR3 DNA reads TGTGCCAGCAGCCCCCGACTGAAGGGAAGAGAGACCCAGTACTTC. This translates into CASSPRLKGRETQYF. Variable domain in full (rest from reference TRBV7-9 and TRBJ2-5): DTGVSQNPRHKITKRGQNVTFRCDPISEHNRLYWYRQTLGQGPEFLTYFQNEAQLEKSRLLSDRFSAERPKGSFSTLEIQRTEQGDSAMYLCASSPRLKGRETQYFGPGTRLLVL.

This clonotype was counted between two and nine times. J is TRBJ1-2 and V is TRBV5-4; 8 nucleotides line up with TRBD1. Germline V lookup: CDR1 SGHNT, CDR2 YYREEE (reference sequence). V lost 3 bases to trimming and J lost 4 bases; unmatched junction nucleotides: 11. The length of the CDR3 is 16 residues. CDR3 bases: TGTGCCAGCAGCTCAGGCCCAGGGGGCGGGAGCTATGGCTACACCTTC. Translating gives CASSSGPGGGSYGYTF.

In this sample, this clonotype turned up a few times. The genes are TRBV3-1 and TRBJ2-3, with 8 bases that match TRBD1. Trimming took 0 bases from V and 1 from J; bases not matched to a gene: 3. Germline V gene lookup returns CDR1 LGHDT and CDR2 YNNKEL (reference sequence). The CDR3 consists of 16 residues. DNA of the CDR3: TGTGCCAGCAGCCAAGAGCACAGGGGGGGCACAGATACGCAGTATTTT. Its translation: CASSQEHRGGTDTQYF.

This clonotype appeared many times. The genes are TRBV12-3 or TRBV12-4 and TRBJ2-7, with D possibly being TRBD1 or TRBD2 (5 bases each). The V end was cut by 2 bases, the J end by 7 bases, with 15 bases between. This CDR3 is built from 14 residues. In DNA form, the CDR3 reads TGTGCCAGCAGTTTATTGGGTATAGGGACGGAGCAGTACTTC. Translating it yields CASSLLGIGTEQYF.

This chain links TRBV28 with TRBJ2-3; D possibly corresponds to TRBD2 (6 bases). The germline V gene has CDR1 MDHEN and CDR2 SYDVKM. This CDR3 region has 13 residues. V was pared by 7 bases and J by 3 bases, with 11 bases between. The CDR3 region has the DNA TGTGCCAGCAATTCAGGGAGGACAGATACGCAGTATTTT. Translation gives CASNSGRTDTQYF.

In its sample, this clonotype was seen a few times. CDR3 in DNA: TGCGCCAGCAGCCAAGGGAACAGGGTTCCCCTTTACAATGAGCAGTTCTTC. It specifies CASSQGNRVPLYNEQFF. The V call is TRBV4-1, the J call TRBJ2-1; the D gene is possibly TRBD1 (6 bases). Trimming removed 1 base from V and 4 bases from J, with 17 bases in between. The CDR3 is 17 residues long. Germline V gene data show CDR1 as MGHRA and CDR2 as YSYEKL.

The rearrangement links TRBV7-9 to TRBJ1-2; possibly TRBD1 for D (5 bases). Trimming took 4 bases from V and 3 from J, leaving 15 bases between them. Germline-derived CDR1 and CDR2 are SEHNR and FQNEAQ (reference sequence). The CDR3 covers 15 residues. The CDR3 DNA sequence: TGTGCCAGCAGCTCACCCGGGGCTAGACACTATGGCTACACCTTC. Amino acids: CASSSPGARHYGYTF.

This clonotype was counted a few times. The rearrangement uses TRBV12-3 or TRBV12-4 and TRBJ2-1; D gene unclear. Trimming stripped 1 base from V and 7 bases from J, with 5 bases between. The CDR3 runs 12 residues. The CDR3 nucleotides are TGTGCCAGCAGTTTAGGGTGGAATGAGCAGTTCTTC. This encodes CASSLGWNEQFF.

The V gene is TRBV24-1, the J gene TRBJ2-1; D may be TRBD1 (5 bases). CDR3 length: 17 residues. Trimming took off 3 bases at V and 0 bases at J, with 14 bases between the two ends. Per germline, CDR1 KGHDR and CDR2 SFDVKD. The CDR3 DNA sequence: TGTGCCACCAGTGATCTAGACAGTACAGGCTCCTACAATGAGCAGTTCTTC. Amino acids: CATSDLDSTGSYNEQFF.

The V and J genes are TRBV7-8 and TRBJ1-1, with 11 positions matching TRBD1. Germline-derived CDR1 and CDR2 are SGHVS and FQNEAQ. The trim removed 5 bases at V and 6 bases at J, leaving 5 bases unmatched. The CDR3 is 14 residues long. The CDR3 sequence is CASSKGQGGAEAFF. DNA of the CDR3: TGTGCCAGCAGCAAGGGACAGGGGGGCGCTGAAGCTTTCTTT.

The chain couples TRBV7-2 to TRBJ1-3; 7 bases are a match to TRBD1. This CDR3 spans 15 amino acids. The germline gives CDR1 SGHTA, CDR2 FQGNSA. Germline trimming cut 5 bases from V and 0 bases from J; bases unmatched to any gene: 4. Here the CDR3 reads CASSPDRSSGNTIYF. The DNA of the CDR3 is TGTGCCAGCAGCCCGGACAGGTCCTCTGGAAACACCATATATTTT.

The chain combines TRBV10-3 with TRBJ2-2; possible D gene TRBD2, 5 bases. The germline gives CDR1 ENHRY, CDR2 SYGVKD. This CDR3 spans 13 amino acids. V was pared by 3 bases and J by 6 bases, with 8 bases between. CDR3 sequence: CAISDGIPGELFF. CDR3 DNA: TGTGCCATCAGTGACGGGATCCCCGGGGAGCTGTTTTTT.